This TCR beta chain was identified in a study of blood T cells in healthy people across ages (dated by TCRdb to between 2014 and 2017). Background for the entire study: In model experiments, template switching captured about one uniquely barcoded TCR beta cDNA molecule for every two T cells. The study measured age-related changes in TCR beta repertoire diversity using deep sequencing normalized with unique cDNA molecular identifiers. The donors were split into four age groups: young (average around 15 years), middle-aged (roughly 40), aged (over 55) and long-lived (roughly 77). The study analyzed two additional independent replicas of 1 million unique cDNA reads from the same blood draw for two donors, one aged 18 to 29 and one aged 80 or older.

Systemically healthy Caucasian individuals from Russia, 35 to 40 in total and aged roughly 6 to 100 years, were included as donors. Roughly 11 milliliters of peripheral blood were drawn from each donor into EDTA-treated Vacutainer tubes. Ficoll-Paque density-gradient centrifugation was used to isolate PBMCs, with at least 6.5 million per sample. Trizol reagent was used to extract total RNA from the PBMCs, yielding at least 6 micrograms per sample. For every donor, flow cytometry on a PBMC aliquot measured the percentage of naive CD45RAhigh/CD27high T cells. Including the terminal cysteine and phenylalanine, the CDR3 comprises 15 residues. The kept DNA is CDR3 alone, 45 bases in frame from the first base. V ends up 7 bases short and J 4 bases short, with an unmatched junction base count of 8. CDR1 SQVTM and CDR2 ANQGSEA were looked up in the germline V gene. The protocol used for the library was 5' RACE. The sequencer was an Illumina HiSeq 2500. A second 7 to 11 cycle PCR used a sample-barcoded 5' primer and a J-beta primer mix. A template-switch 5' adaptor carrying 12 random nucleotides introduced a unique molecular identifier onto each TCR beta cDNA molecule. At least 2.5 million CDR3-containing paired-end reads were obtained from each sample. First-strand cDNA synthesis was performed from all RNA using the Mint cDNA synthesis kit, with priming by a TRBC-specific oligonucleotide. After uracil-DNA glycosylase treatment, a first 18-cycle PCR used universal primers M1SS and BC2_uni_R on all cDNA. From the authors' description of their analysis: For normalization, 1 million high-quality reads were randomly selected from each sample, with every read carrying a distinct molecular identifier. Instead of being binned into consensus sequences, reads with shared molecular identifiers were discarded. CDR3 identification, clonotype clustering and error correction used MiTCR with a Q25 quality threshold and the strictest error-elimination algorithm. A nonparametric unseen species model with Euler transformation was used to estimate lower-bound total TCR beta diversity. TCRdb's own reprocessing of the public reads used fastp at Q25 and MiXCR and kept productive beta chains. Here each entry gathers all rows of one CDR3 protein and keeps the most common genes and DNA. In this record, the V and J calls reflect TCRdb's handling and not the investigators' own analysis. The sample data list roughly 800,000 distinct CDR3 sequences, and 20% to 30% of these were observed just once. The top ten constitute just under 9.5% of the sample.

This clonotype appeared a few times. Which antigen it targets is not known. There are no base qualities to consult, and no much larger clone falls within one base. What the study reported, not specific to this receptor: Conclusive comparison of naive and antigen-experienced compartments was prevented by the profiling of bulk unsorted PBMCs. Estimates of total diversity from one million sequenced T cells were regarded as lower bounds and underestimates. As age increased, observed TCR beta diversity per million T cells dropped in a roughly linear way, and a significant reduction was already evident by age about 40. The long-lived group showed more naive CD4+ T cells, fewer expanded clones and increased TCR diversity than the aged group, suggesting age selection. A strong correlation was found between observed TCR beta diversity and the percentage of naive T cells measured by flow cytometry. Because the CMV infection status of the donors was unknown, age-related changes in expanded clonotypes may potentially have been confounded.

A further study also used this sample, focusing on T cells of mothers and their children. As noted in the second study: Donors were nine systemically healthy Caucasian individuals: three mothers and their six children. cDNA synthesis used all of the extracted RNA, with roughly 1.5 ug of RNA in each 15 ul reaction. Sample barcodes and 2-4 random nucleotides were added via the M1S primer in the second PCR. Each mother yielded over 9 million TCR beta CDR3 reads and each child roughly 3.1 million reads. Thymic selection shapes the output of TCR recombination in a similar way in related and unrelated pairs, and inherited differences have a minor effect. Related mother-child pairs always showed normalized repertoire overlap that was slightly higher than in unrelated mother-child pairs, though the difference was never significant. With a sensitivity of about 100 clones per million clonotypes, no persistent microchimeric T cell clones were detected. Deep NGS was used in the study to compare the TCR beta repertoires of mothers and children and to look for features that separate related mother-child pairs from unrelated individuals. Mothers averaged roughly 40 +/- 4 years of age and children averaged around 10 +/- 4 years. Libraries were sequenced on Illumina HiSeq 2000 with 100+100 nt paired-end reads after adapter ligation with NEBNext reagents. To avoid cross-contamination, the mother libraries and the child libraries were prepared a month apart and sequenced in separate runs. For each donor, somewhere between roughly 450,000 and 2,100,000 distinct TCR beta clonotypes were identified. Naive TCR beta clonotypes were estimated from low-frequency clonotypes matched to each donor's FACS-determined naive share, without sorting.

Recombination connected TRBV29-1 to TRBJ2-3, and 13 junctional nucleotides match TRBD2. The clonotype was recovered from a boy between 10 and 17 years old in good health. Input material: blood. The CDR3 has the sequence CSGRTSGSLADTQYF. The nucleotide sequence is TGCAGCGGCCGGACTAGCGGGAGCTTAGCAGATACGCAGTATTTT.